This note documents a single TCR beta chain sequence. No cognate antigen has been identified for it. Qualities for individual bases were not recorded, and no much larger clone is one base off. Library preparation was by the immunoSEQ multiplex PCR assay. For the multiplex PCR, a mixture combining 60 forward primers for TCR Vbeta segments and 13 reverse primers for TCR Jbeta segments was used. Amplification of the CDR3 region of rearranged TCR beta genes was performed with a multiplex PCR assay on genomic DNA. The Illumina HiSeq System was used to sequence the amplified TCR beta libraries as 87-base-pair reads. In the paper's pipeline: In a later analysis, around 80 million unique TCR beta chains were counted across the approximately 640 repertoires, and approximately 11 million of these chains were shared by at least two donors. A nearest-neighbor algorithm error-corrected the raw reads and collapsed the reads into unique sequences, merging closely related sequences to remove PCR and sequencing errors. CDR3 sequences were aligned to IMGT reference sequences to assign V, D and J gene segments. For a sequence to be retained, a match of at least six nucleotides to both a V gene segment and a J gene segment was required. A rearrangement was called productive if the CDR3 had no stop codons and remained in frame with V and J, and every other rearrangement was called non-productive. Following IMGT convention, CDR3 was defined as the stretch from the second conserved V-encoded cysteine up to the conserved J-encoded phenylalanine. The earlier analysis of approximately 590 of the donors excluded any sequence lacking an unambiguous match to a single V gene segment. An earlier analysis of 550 to 650 of the donors classified V segments as functional when productive rearrangements were above 56.7% and as segregating when the standard deviation between donors was above 5%. To diagnose cytomegalovirus status from the catalog of TCR beta chain sequences, a statistical classification framework was built. A later analysis assigned V and J genes by comparing TCR nucleotide sequences with IMGT/GENE-DB human TR gene sequences. A later analysis assigned CDR3 sequences and most-parsimonious VDJ recombination scenarios with the TCRdist pipeline. In a later analysis, each TCR beta chain was defined by its CDR3 amino acid sequence together with its V-gene family, and reads lacking a unique V-gene family were excluded. To address suspected cross-contamination and a sequencing artifact, a later analysis removed around 600 highly shared, low-generation-probability nucleotide sequences. In a later analysis, a clonal expansion index was calculated for each public chain from normalized within-repertoire ranks of inferred template counts. In a later analysis, generation probabilities were computed with a VDJ recombination model fitted to out-of-frame rearrangements, and the resulting probabilities were checked against IGoR. In a later analysis, TCR-TCR, TCR-HLA and TCR-CMV co-occurrence was scored with hypergeometric tests, and a repertoire-size bias correction was applied to TCR pairs. A later analysis estimated false discovery rates by permuting HLA or CMV assignments 20 times. In a later analysis, co-occurring TCRs were grouped using DBSCAN, with TCRdist sequence similarity added in when clustering inside HLA-allele-positive subsets. For co-occurrence clustering, repertoires with fewer than 30,000 or more than 120,000 public chains were excluded, along with a handful of repertoires with anomalous nucleotide sharing. TCRdb took this table from immuneACCESS and kept in-frame rearrangements with V and J called. Such tables lack part of the clones; where checked against another copy, unresolved V genes explain under half of the gap, and the rest is unexplained. The DNA gave D and trimming, while V, J and clone size come from that table. The sample data list tens of thousands of clones, and 72% of these were observed just once. Jointly, the top ten make up 20% to 25% of the sample.

CDR1 and CDR2 (LNHDA, SQIVND) derive from the germline V gene (reference sequence). The CDR3 covers 16 residues, taking in both the cysteine and the phenylalanine. Just CDR3 DNA is preserved here, 48 bases in frame from base 1. A distance of 20 bases separates the germline ends of V and J, which lose 5 bases and 3 bases respectively. The cohort consisted of some 730 healthy bone marrow donors. At the time of sampling, all cohort members were nominally healthy, though unrecorded immune exposures were likely present. The donor was CMV seropositive and belonged to the group of a few hundred seropositive cohort members. Each donor provided a peripheral blood sample, and peripheral blood mononuclear cells were used for TCR beta sequencing. Genomic DNA was extracted from the blood cell samples with the Qiagen DNeasy Blood Extraction Kit. The data are from a study of cytomegalovirus exposure and HLA in healthy donors (dated by TCRdb to the late 2010s). Regarding the study in general: An earlier analysis of 587 of the donors reported roughly 300 Gb of sequence data and around 120 million unique TCR beta sequences from 150 million to 200 million T cells. The number of typed donors differed by locus: 629-630 for A, B, C, DRB1 and DQB1; approximately 520 for DQA1; approximately 600 for DPA1; and roughly 470 for DPB1. Alongside the repertoire data, information on donor age, sex, ethnicity and CMV serostatus was compiled. The study profiled the T cell repertoires of hundreds of subjects by immunosequencing and related them to cytomegalovirus serostatus. To predict cytomegalovirus infection status, the study brought together high-throughput TCR immunosequencing, statistical association of individual TCRs with disease status, and machine learning. To study patterns of TCR occurrence, a later analysis re-analyzed previously published TCR beta repertoires from around 660 donors and added high-resolution HLA genotyping. Among about 400 genotyped donors of the cohort, an average of approximately 220,000 unique TCR beta nucleotide sequences was sequenced per donor, of which 15% to 20% were non-productive. Because of strong linkage in the cohort, roughly five DR-DQ haplotypes were treated as single units for association and clustering. Besides the first cohort of hundreds of subjects, a separate validation cohort made up of roughly 120 different subjects was used. An early release that covered about 600 HLA-typed donors contained approximately 300 gigabases of sequencing data and around 85 million unique TCR sequences. Of the 350 to 450 genotyped donors, roughly 76% were placed in the genetic ancestry cluster associated with self-reported Caucasian donors. All discovery cohort repertoires had been generated on a single sequencing platform. HLA typing covered class I and class II loci at four-digit resolution. The study was designed to test whether signatures of past pathogen exposure could be identified by cataloging public T cell receptors. To decide whether each TCR beta V gene segment behaved as functional or pseudogenic, an earlier analysis of some 540 of the donors relied on high-throughput TCR beta sequencing. Genome-wide SNP genotypes for about 65% of the roughly 670 donors were used in a later genetic analysis, which treated that subset as a discovery cohort. The later analysis used no new phenotypic data to find candidate immune exposures, relying instead on TCR beta sequences and their occurrence across donors.

What the work shows at the level of the full study, not this receptor alone: Compared with the roughly 670-donor mean, donors in an Asian-associated ancestry cluster had fewer N-insertions in productive TCRs, according to a later genetic analysis. Sequencing depth was assumed to be roughly uniform across donors in the presence/absence analyses, though that assumption may not hold. A further reported finding was that TCR beta sequences accurately predicted the HLA-A and HLA-B alleles for most subjects in the first cohort. The study listed 164 TCR beta chains as associated with cytomegalovirus. The 87-base-pair reads could not distinguish some IMGT-functional V segments, including TRBV6-2 and TRBV6-3, so those segments were excluded. A cluster of highly shared sequence variants was judged likely to represent a technical artifact of the sequencing pipeline. A few of the identified cytomegalovirus-associated TCR beta chains were confirmed in vitro to be specific for cytomegalovirus antigens. A later analysis found that most CMV-associated TCR beta chains appeared HLA-restricted, with HLA associations seemingly driven largely by CMV exposure. Several of the top co-occurrence clusters appeared to be linked to parvovirus B19, influenza, CMV and Epstein-Barr virus, according to a later analysis. V-gene and J-gene trimming of TCR beta chains was associated with a missense DCLRE1C variant in a later genetic analysis, and the association was replicated in an independent cohort. The classifier was reported to diagnose cytomegalovirus status with high specificity and sensitivity in both the original and validation cohorts. In a later analysis, HLA-associated TCR beta chains showed more clonal expansion and lower generation probabilities than non-associated chains that were equally common. Because HLA typing was missing for some donors at each locus, association tests included only the typed subset. According to the authors, the approach could potentially be generalized to other disease states and immunological phenotypes. In a later analysis, the rate of TCR association differed among HLA loci, with DRB1 alleles having the most associated TCRs and HLA-C alleles having the fewest. Immune exposure information for the cohort was limited to CMV serostatus. Correlated functional status among segregating V segments might be attributable to linkage disequilibrium, but an unknown experimental factor could not be ruled out. Assigning TCR associations to individual alleles was difficult when HLA alleles, especially DR and DQ, strongly co-occurred. Specific HLA alleles were associated with some 15,000 TCR beta sequences at a false discovery rate of 0.05 in a later analysis. Most TCR sequences were observed very rarely across donors, whereas some public TCRs were present in many individuals. An earlier analysis of roughly 570 of the donors showed that most TCR beta V segments appeared in productive rearrangements either about 90% or about 30% of the time, which broadly matched IMGT annotations. The cohort was sequenced for TCR beta chains only, and without alpha or paired-chain data the features that could be detected were limited. Because counts were too low, more than 15 rarely observed V segments, including chromosome 9 orphons, were excluded from the earlier analysis of 587 of the donors.

The V and J segments used are TRBV19 and TRBJ2-7, with a weak D call of TRBD2 (5 bases match). This receptor was taken from a woman between 50 and 59 years old in good health and CMV-seropositive. The sequencing input was PBMCs. The DNA reads TGTGCCAGTAGTGAGGGTCAGATGGCCCTCTTCTACGAGCAGTACTTC. It codes for CASSEGQMALFYEQYF.